These 25 T cell receptor beta chains were sequenced from one sample in a study of response to subunit inactivated influenza vaccine. TCRdb re-called the RT-PCR reads with MiXCR, one entry per CDR3 protein. The sample yields about 500,000 distinct CDR3 sequences, 7.2% seen once. Sequencing was performed on PBMCs from blood, taken roughly 24 months after vaccination. The receptors here all came from a man in his fifties or sixties who received an inactivated influenza vaccine.

In its sample, this clonotype was seen many times. The gene calls are TRBV5-1 and TRBJ2-5, with TRBD1 matching 8 bases. This CDR3 is built from 14 residues. The V segment lost 0 bases and the J segment 4 bases; nucleotides outside the gene matches: 2. Germline V gene data show CDR1 as SGHRS and CDR2 as YFSETQ. CDR3 in DNA: TGCGCCAGCAGCTTGGCAGGGGGCGTAGAGACCCAGTACTTC. Encoded protein: CASSLAGGVETQYF. Looking up the rest from reference TRBV5-1 and TRBJ2-5 gives the full variable domain: KAGVTQTPRYLIKTRGQQVTLSCSPISGHRSVSWYQQTPGQGLQFLFEYFSETQRNKGNFPGRFSGRQFSNSRSEMNVSTLELGDSALYLCASSLAGGVETQYFGPGTRLLVL.

This clonotype was recorded many times. The V call is TRBV5-1, the J call TRBJ2-1, with TRBD2 identical over 8 bases. The junction had 6 bases not matched to a gene; V was cut back by 0 bases and J by 7 bases. The CDR3 has 15 residues. Germline lookup yields CDR1 SGHRS and CDR2 YFSETQ. CDR3 DNA: TGCGCCAGCAGCTTGGACGGGACTAGGATGAATGAGCAGTTCTTC. Its translation: CASSLDGTRMNEQFF.

J is TRBJ1-1 and V is TRBV18; D is ambiguous. Germline CDR1 is KGHSH and CDR2 is LQKENI. The CDR3 is 14 amino acids. Trimming left V 2 bases short and J 4 bases short, with 11 bases between. The CDR3 DNA reads TGTGCCAGCTCACCATTGGAGATGGGCACTGAAGCTTTCTTT. Residues: CASSPLEMGTEAFF.

This clonotype has a handful of counts. This chain links TRBV28 with TRBJ2-5; the D is unclear. The V gene lost 2 bases and the J gene lost 3 bases, with 7 bases spanning the gap. Germline-derived CDR1 and CDR2 are MDHEN and SYDVKM. The CDR3 totals 13 residues. Here the CDR3 reads CASSLRAEETQYF. The DNA of the CDR3 is TGTGCCAGCAGTTTAAGGGCAGAAGAGACCCAGTACTTC.

The chain combines TRBV20-1 with TRBJ1-5, with D possibly being TRBD1 (5 bases). CDR3 length: 18 amino acids. Deletions cut 6 bases from V and 0 bases from J, with 24 bases between. Germline CDR1 is DFQATT and CDR2 is SNEGSKA (reference sequence). The CDR3 nucleotides are TGCAGTGCCAAAGCCACGGGGACGGATCGATATAGCAATCAGCCCCAGCATTTT. Amino acids: CSAKATGTDRYSNQPQHF.

The rearrangement links TRBV29-1 to TRBJ2-7; D unclear. The CDR3 consists of 12 residues. Germline CDR1 is SQVTM and CDR2 is ANQGSEA. The V gene lost 4 bases and the J gene lost 3 bases, with 10 bases spanning the gap. DNA of the CDR3: TGCAGCGTTGGAGACACTCTCTACGAGCAGTACTTC. Translating it yields CSVGDTLYEQYF.

Only a few counts were recorded for this clonotype. The V call is TRBV9, the J call TRBJ2-1; no definite D call. The germline CDR1 and CDR2 sequences are SGDLS and YYNGEE. CDR3 length: 16 amino acids. V lost 1 base to trimming and J lost 3 bases, with 14 bases between them. The chain's CDR3 is CASSVRAARSYNEQFF. DNA of the CDR3: TGTGCCAGCAGCGTACGGGCGGCCAGGAGCTACAATGAGCAGTTCTTC.

This clonotype was counted only a few times. The chain is built from TRBV20-1 and TRBJ2-7; no firm D call. CDR3 size: 13 residues. The V gene's germline CDR1 is DFQATT and CDR2 SNEGSKA (reference sequence). Trimming removed 0 bases at V and 3 bases at J, with 9 bases between. This CDR3 reads CSARETSRYEQYF. The DNA of the CDR3 is TGCAGTGCTAGAGAAACAAGTCGCTACGAGCAGTACTTC.

V usage is TRBV25-1 and J usage is TRBJ2-1, with D maybe TRBD2 (7 bases). CDR3 length: 16 amino acids. With 3 bases removed from V and 5 bases from J, the gap between germline ends came to 17 bases. Germline-derived CDR1 and CDR2 are MGHDK and SYGVNS. CDR3 bases: TGTGCCAGCAGTGATCCGGCGGGGGCAGAAGACAATGAGCAGTTCTTC. It is translated as CASSDPAGAEDNEQFF.

This clonotype was observed many times. The CDR3 region is CATSRGGYNEKLFF. CDR3 bases: TGTGCCACCAGCAGAGGAGGATATAATGAAAAACTGTTTTTT. The rearrangement uses TRBV15 and TRBJ1-4; D uncertain. Germline loops: CDR1 LNHNV, CDR2 YYDKDF (reference sequence). Trimming pared 1 base from V and 4 bases from J, leaving 7 bases between. This CDR3 has 14 residues.

The sample holds a few counts of this clonotype. The V gene is TRBV7-2, the J gene TRBJ1-2; perhaps TRBD1 as D (5 bases). The CDR3 is 14 amino acids. With 5 bases removed from V and 4 bases from J, the gap between germline ends came to 14 bases. CDR1 and CDR2 (germline): SGHTA, FQGNSA. The CDR3 sequence: CASSPQWGGYGYTF. The DNA of the CDR3 is TGTGCCAGCAGCCCCCAATGGGGCGGCTATGGCTACACCTTC.

The CDR3 sequence: CASRMPALAGGTDTQYF. As DNA, the CDR3 is TGCGCCAGCCGCATGCCTGCCTTAGCGGGAGGCACAGATACGCAGTATTTT. The rearrangement links TRBV5-1 to TRBJ2-3, with 9 positions matching TRBD2. In germline, CDR1 is SGHRS, CDR2 YFSETQ. The CDR3 loop spans 17 amino acids. The V and J ends lost 7 bases and 1 base, in that order; junction bases with no gene match: 13.

This clonotype showed up many times. The chain is built from TRBV20-1 and TRBJ2-2; the match to TRBD1 covers 8 bases. Trimming took 6 bases from V and 9 from J; bases not matched to a gene: 15. The CDR3 sequence is 15 residues long. The germline V gene has CDR1 DFQATT and CDR2 SNEGSKA (reference sequence). CDR3 protein: CSATSPAGGGRELFF. The DNA of the CDR3 is TGCAGTGCAACCAGCCCGGCAGGGGGCGGCAGGGAGCTGTTTTTT.

This clonotype was recorded at least ten times. This rearrangement joins TRBV7-6 to TRBJ2-7, with D possibly TRBD2 on 6 matching bases. From germline, CDR1 is SGHVS and CDR2 FNYEAQ. With 5 bases removed from V and 0 bases from J, the gap between germline ends came to 14 bases. The CDR3 is 15 residues long. The CDR3 reads CASSRIRGSSYEQYF. In DNA, the CDR3 is TGTGCCAGCAGCCGGATCCGGGGGAGCTCCTACGAGCAGTACTTC.

This clonotype was seen a few times. The chain recombines TRBV9 with TRBJ1-1, with D maybe TRBD1 (5 bases). Germline CDR1 is SGDLS and CDR2 is YYNGEE. V shed 0 bases and J shed 0 bases, with 12 bases lying between them. The CDR3 spans 16 residues. Written as DNA, the CDR3 is TGTGCCAGCAGCGTAGAGTCCGGGACTGTGAACACTGAAGCTTTCTTT. It translates to CASSVESGTVNTEAFF.

The chain employs TRBV6-2 or TRBV6-3 and TRBJ1-1; D is ambiguous. Germline CDR1 is MNHEY and CDR2 is SVGEGT. Trimming shortened V by 0 bases and J by 1 base, and 9 bases separated the two germline ends. This CDR3 is 15 amino acids long. CDR3 loop: CASSYSAEANTEAFF. The CDR3 DNA reads TGTGCCAGCAGTTACTCGGCGGAGGCGAACACTGAAGCTTTCTTT.

This clonotype was seen only a few times. The J gene is TRBJ2-1, the V gene TRBV7-8; the D gene is possibly TRBD2 (5 bases). The CDR3 is made up of 12 amino acids. V lost 2 bases and J 16 bases, leaving 15 bases between the germline ends. The germline V gene has CDR1 SGHVS and CDR2 FQNEAQ. CDR3 nucleotides: TGTGCCAGCAGCTTACCTTCCGGACTGACATTCTTC. It encodes CASSLPSGLTFF. Variable domain in full (rest from reference TRBV7-8 and TRBJ2-1): GAGVSQSPRYKVAKRGQDVALRCDPISGHVSLFWYQQALGQGPEFLTYFQNEAQLDKSGLPSDRFFAERPEGSVSTLKIQRTQQEDSAVYLCASSLPSGLTFFGPGTRLTVL.

This clonotype was counted only a few times. The chain recombines TRBV3-1 with TRBJ2-3, with 10 bases fitting TRBD2. CDR1 and CDR2 from the germline V gene are LGHDT and YNNKEL (reference sequence). J gave up 2 bases and V 1 base, and 3 bases lay outside the gene matches. The CDR3 totals 16 residues. DNA of the CDR3: TGTGCCAGCAGCCAAGCTACTAGCGGGAACACAGATACGCAGTATTTT. It yields the protein CASSQATSGNTDTQYF.

This clonotype appeared many times. V gene TRBV15 combines with J gene TRBJ2-5; D is uncertain. V lost 0 bases, J lost 5 bases, and 10 bases lay in between. CDR1 is LNHNV, CDR2 YYDKDF, per germline (reference sequence). The CDR3 length is 14 residues. The CDR3 loop is CATSREDPAETQYF. For the CDR3, the DNA is TGTGCCACCAGCAGAGAGGACCCTGCGGAGACCCAGTACTTC.

The chain recombines TRBV20-1 with TRBJ1-1, with TRBD1 matching 11 bases. Per germline, CDR1 DFQATT and CDR2 SNEGSKA (reference sequence). The CDR3 runs 19 residues. V was clipped by 1 base and J by 1 base; unmatched bases: 14. Here the CDR3 DNA reads TGCAGTGCTAGAGGTTGGACAGGGGGCGCCGGGAGCTCGAACACTGAAGCTTTCTTT. Residues: CSARGWTGGAGSSNTEAFF.

This clonotype has at least ten counts. The chain couples TRBV18 to TRBJ1-1; D unresolved. There are 16 residues in the CDR3. The V end lost 0 bases, the J end lost 0 bases, and 11 bases lay between the germline ends. The germline CDR1 and CDR2 sequences are KGHSH and LQKENI. The CDR3, as DNA: TGTGCCAGCTCACCACCCACCGGCGGCATGAACACTGAAGCTTTCTTT. Translation gives CASSPPTGGMNTEAFF.

This chain uses TRBV3-1 with TRBJ2-2; unclear D gene. CDR1 and CDR2 (germline): LGHDT, YNNKEL (reference sequence). The CDR3 runs to 13 residues. The germline V and J ends were trimmed by 0 bases and 6 bases, with 5 bases remaining between them. CDR3 region: CASSQDSSGELFF. CDR3 coding DNA: TGTGCCAGCAGCCAAGATTCTTCCGGGGAGCTGTTTTTT.

This clonotype has just a few counts. The rearrangement uses TRBV12-3 or TRBV12-4 and TRBJ1-1; D is uncertain. The CDR3 has 11 amino acids. V dropped 5 bases and J dropped 7 bases, with 8 bases sitting between them. This chain's CDR3 is CASSRLVEAFF. The CDR3 DNA is TGTGCCAGCAGTCGACTGGTTGAAGCTTTCTTT.

On this clonotype: A read error may explain this, as a much larger clone is one base away. This chain joins TRBV15 and TRBJ2-2; D is uncertain. Trimming stripped 8 bases from V and 5 bases from J, with 6 bases between. Per germline, CDR1 LNHNV and CDR2 YYDKDF (reference sequence). The CDR3 loop spans 11 amino acids. The DNA for the CDR3 is TGTGCCACCGGCATTACCGGGGAGCTGTTTTTT. This encodes CATGITGELFF. Looking up the rest from reference TRBV15 and TRBJ2-2 gives the full variable domain: DAMVIQNPRYQVTQFGKPVTLSCSQTLNHNVMYWYQQKSSQAPKLLFHYYDKDFNNEADTPDNFQSRRPNTSFCFLDIRSPGLGDTAMYLCATGITGELFFGEGSRLTVL.

The table lists this clonotype with a few counts. Here the CDR3 DNA reads TGTGCCAGCAGCTTAGCGAGGCCAGACTACACCGGGGAGCTGTTTTTT. Its translation is CASSLARPDYTGELFF. This chain joins TRBV7-8 and TRBJ2-2; D gene uncertain. V lost 0 bases and J 3 bases, leaving 11 bases between the germline ends. The CDR3 has 16 amino acids. The germline V gene has CDR1 SGHVS and CDR2 FQNEAQ.